The 21 T cell receptor beta chains below come from one sample, sequenced in a study of human T cells and chemical hapten exposure (dated by TCRdb to the early 2020s). The library relied on RACE. TCRdb records NextSeq 500 as the sequencer. In-frame beta chains were kept once TCRdb had trimmed the public reads at Q25 with fastp and called clones with MiXCR. Records with the same CDR3 protein are collapsed into one entry carrying the most frequent genes and DNA. The sample profile shows around 380,000 distinct CDR3 sequences; more than 4.5% of them were found once. The ten biggest clones cover around 2% of the sample. In the paper's terms, the time point label means: patch test 1, 2 weeks after DPC sensitization. Explained via the paper, the treatment or condition label denotes: therapeutic diphenylcyclopropenone sensitization with weekly scalp DPC. The sample in question was whole blood, obtained in connection with sensitization to the hapten diphenylcyclopropenone (DPC). The source is a woman aged 50 to 60 with alopecia areata. Some clones in this sample may be carry-over from other donors' samples.

The gene calls are TRBV6-2 or TRBV6-3 and TRBJ1-2; D uncertain. Germline-derived CDR1 and CDR2 are MNHEY and SVGEGT. With 2 bases removed from V and 4 bases from J, the gap between germline ends came to 14 bases. The CDR3 length is 15 residues. The CDR3 here is CASSYEAWNSYGYTF. Written as DNA, the CDR3 is TGTGCCAGCAGTTACGAGGCGTGGAACTCCTATGGCTACACCTTC.

This clonotype was counted a few times. J is TRBJ1-2 and V is TRBV9; D unclear. The CDR3 length is 14 residues. Germline values: CDR1 SGDLS, CDR2 YYNGEE. Trimming removed 0 bases from V and 3 bases from J, with 9 bases in between. CDR3 DNA: TGTGCCAGCAGCGTAGATGGAGATTACTATGGCTACACCTTC. Amino acids: CASSVDGDYYGYTF.

This clonotype came up many times. V and J are TRBV5-6 and TRBJ2-1; D remains unclear. Trimming cost V 2 bases and J 8 bases, with 11 bases left between them. This CDR3 spans 13 amino acids. Germline V CDR1 and CDR2: SGHDT, YYEEEE. Here the CDR3 DNA reads TGTGCCAGCAGCTTATCGAGTTTTGATGAGCAGTTCTTC. It yields the protein CASSLSSFDEQFF.

Points on this clonotype: It may be a read error: a sequence one base away is much more abundant. The V call is TRBV27, the J call TRBJ2-7; no clear D gene. From germline, CDR1 is MNHEY and CDR2 SMNVEV (reference sequence). CDR3 length: 12 amino acids. CDR3 region: CASSGHRSEQDF. CDR3 nucleotides: TGTGCCAGCAGTGGTCACCGAAGCGAGCAGGACTTC.

The gene calls are TRBV27 and TRBJ1-1; 10 bases are a match to TRBD1. Trimming removed 5 bases from V and 12 bases from J; junction bases left unmatched: 6. The CDR3 spans 12 residues. CDR1 and CDR2 (germline): MNHEY, SMNVEV (reference sequence). As DNA, the CDR3 is TGTGCCAGCAGTCATGGACAGGGGGGACCTTTCTTT. It translates to CASSHGQGGPFF.

Many counts were recorded for this clonotype. The chain is built from TRBV12-3 or TRBV12-4 and TRBJ1-1; no firm D call. Trimming removed 2 bases from V and 4 bases from J, with 11 bases in between. This CDR3 spans 14 amino acids. CDR3 nucleotide sequence: TGTGCCAGCAGTTTATCGCCTGGAGCCACTGAAGCTTTCTTT. Protein sequence: CASSLSPGATEAFF.

This clonotype has ten or more counts. The DNA of the CDR3 is TGTGCCAGCAGCTTAGTCAATGAGCAGTTCTTC. It specifies CASSLVNEQFF. The chain recombines TRBV11-2 with TRBJ2-1; D not certain. V was shortened by 1 base and J by 6 bases, with 1 base between the two germline ends. The CDR3 loop spans 11 amino acids. Germline CDR1 is SGHAT and CDR2 is FQNNGV.

The chain couples TRBV2 to TRBJ2-4; a possible D gene is TRBD1 (6 bases). V lost 6 bases, J lost 8 bases, and 14 bases lay in between. The CDR3 has 13 residues. Looked up from germline, CDR1 is SNHLY and CDR2 is FYNNEI. The CDR3 is CASSPGTPDIQYF. CDR3 in DNA: TGTGCCAGCAGCCCCGGGACACCGGACATTCAGTACTTC.

The rearrangement uses TRBV4-3 and TRBJ1-1, with D maybe TRBD1 (5 bases). The V end lost 0 bases, the J end lost 4 bases, and 30 bases lay between the germline ends. The CDR3 totals 21 residues. The V gene's germline CDR1 is LGHNA and CDR2 YSLEER. In nucleotides, the CDR3 is TGCGCCAGCAGCCAAGATGAAGGGGAAAGGGAGGTCCATACGTGGGGCACTGAAGCTTTCTTT. Amino acid sequence: CASSQDEGEREVHTWGTEAFF.

The chain has TRBV6-2 or TRBV6-3 and TRBJ1-2, with a possible D match to TRBD1 (5 bases). Between the trimmed V and J ends, which lost 2 bases and 4 bases, there was a span of 14 bases. This CDR3 comprises 15 residues. Germline lookup yields CDR1 MNHEY and CDR2 SVGEGT. The CDR3 nucleotides are TGTGCCAGCAGTTACGGTTTGGACACTTTCTATGGCTACACCTTC. As protein: CASSYGLDTFYGYTF.

This clonotype has a handful of counts. The chain joins TRBV28 to TRBJ2-4, with 10 bases matching TRBD1. V shed 5 bases and J 7 bases; nucleotides not matched to a gene: 8. CDR3 length equals 15 residues. From germline, CDR1 is MDHEN and CDR2 SYDVKM. The CDR3 nucleotides are TGTGCCAGCAGTGCACCCGGGACAGGGGATAACATTCAGTACTTC. It encodes CASSAPGTGDNIQYF. Based on the CDR3 plus reference TRBV28 and TRBJ2-4, the full variable domain is DVKVTQSSRYLVKRTGEKVFLECVQDMDHENMFWYRQDPGLGLRLIYFSYDVKMKEKGDIPEGYSVSREKKERFSLILESASTNQTSMYLCASSAPGTGDNIQYFGAGTRLSVL.

This clonotype occurred a few times. The V call is TRBV7-9, the J call TRBJ1-2, with a weak D call TRBD1 (6 bases). This CDR3 is 16 amino acids long. The germline gives CDR1 SEHNR, CDR2 FQNEAQ (reference sequence). Trimming stripped 3 bases from V and 3 bases from J, with 17 bases between. The CDR3 DNA sequence: TGTGCCAGCAGCTTGTCCACCGGGACACTCTACTATGGCTACACCTTC. Amino acids: CASSLSTGTLYYGYTF.

This clonotype was recorded at least ten times. This chain uses TRBV6-1 with TRBJ1-6; D uncertain. Trimming pared 1 base from V and 10 bases from J, leaving 14 bases between. The CDR3 spans 15 residues. Looked up from germline, CDR1 is MNHNS and CDR2 is SASEGT. CDR3 sequence: CASSEEAAPWSPLHF. CDR3 bases: TGTGCCAGCAGTGAAGAAGCGGCGCCCTGGTCACCCCTCCACTTT.

This clonotype was found many times. The rearrangement uses TRBV7-2 and TRBJ2-7, with TRBD2 matching over 15 bases. The V gene end was trimmed by 5 bases and the J gene end by 5 bases; junction bases not matched to a gene: 10. Germline lookup yields CDR1 SGHTA and CDR2 FQGNSA. This CDR3 has 17 amino acids. CDR3 nucleotide sequence: TGTGCCAGCAGCATAAGGGGACTAGCGGGAGGCGACCACGAGCAGTACTTC. It translates to CASSIRGLAGGDHEQYF. Together with reference TRBV7-2 and TRBJ2-7, the CDR3 gives the full variable domain: GAGVSQSPSNKVTEKGKDVELRCDPISGHTALYWYRQSLGQGLEFLIYFQGNSAPDKSGLPSDRFSAERTGGSVSTLTIQRTQQEDSAVYLCASSIRGLAGGDHEQYFGPGTRLTVT.

This clonotype has a count of ten or more. The chain combines TRBV7-2 with TRBJ1-5; D not resolved. Germline V gene sequence: CDR1 SGHTA, CDR2 FQGNSA. V lost 1 base and J lost 0, with 10 bases in between. The CDR3 spans 16 residues. CDR3 region: CASSLEGVYSNQPQHF. The CDR3 nucleotides are TGTGCCAGCAGCTTAGAGGGAGTGTATAGCAATCAGCCCCAGCATTTT.

Only a few counts were recorded for this clonotype. The rearrangement joins TRBV25-1 to TRBJ2-1; TRBD1 aligns across 8 bases. Germline-derived CDR1 and CDR2 are MGHDK and SYGVNS. The CDR3 loop spans 14 amino acids. Losses at the gene ends were 6 bases for V and 2 bases for J; bases not matched to a gene: 3. The CDR3 DNA reads TGTGCCAGCAGGGGGACAGGCCCCTACAATGAGCAGTTCTTC. It is translated as CASRGTGPYNEQFF.

This clonotype was observed at least ten times. DNA of the CDR3: TGCAGTGCTCCCCGGACAGGGGGTGAAAAACTGTTTTTT. Its protein is CSAPRTGGEKLFF. The chain joins TRBV20-1 to TRBJ1-4; 10 nucleotides align to TRBD1. There are 13 residues in the CDR3. V trimming: 5 bases; J trimming: 7 bases; junction bases outside the gene matches: 4. Germline CDR1 is DFQATT and CDR2 is SNEGSKA (reference sequence).

This clonotype was recorded at least ten times. The chain carries TRBV12-5 and TRBJ2-3; D gene ambiguous. The CDR3 contains 15 residues. Germline V gene sequence: CDR1 LGHNT, CDR2 FRNRAP. Trimming stripped 0 bases from V and 6 bases from J, with 13 bases between. CDR3 in DNA: TGTGCTAGTGGTTTGGTAAAAAGGTTCACGGATACGCAGTATTTT. Residues: CASGLVKRFTDTQYF.

In its sample, this clonotype was seen a few times. The chain carries TRBV29-1 and TRBJ2-7; D is uncertain. Per the germline V gene, CDR1 is SQVTM and CDR2 is ANQGSEA. V lost 2 bases to trimming and J lost 5 bases, with 19 bases between them. This CDR3 contains 15 residues. In nucleotides, the CDR3 is TGCAGCGTTGAAATCAGTGACTTGGCGTCCAACGAGCAGTACTTC. Residues: CSVEISDLASNEQYF.

The chain joins TRBV6-1 to TRBJ1-6; a weak D match, TRBD1 (6 bases). Trimming pared 3 bases from V and 7 bases from J, leaving 10 bases between. This CDR3 spans 14 amino acids. CDR1 and CDR2 (germline): MNHNS, SASEGT. CDR3 DNA: TGTGCCAGCAGTGATTGGGGGCAGAATTCACCCCTCCACTTT. This sequence encodes CASSDWGQNSPLHF.

This clonotype was counted ten times or more. CDR3 nucleotide sequence: TGTGCCAGCAGCCTACCAGACAGGGGAGATGATGGCTACACCTTC. Translating gives CASSLPDRGDDGYTF. The gene calls are TRBV7-2 and TRBJ1-2; 8 nucleotides align to TRBD1. J gave up 6 bases and V 5 bases, and 11 bases lay outside the gene matches. Germline CDR1 reads SGHTA; CDR2 reads FQGNSA. The CDR3 sequence is 15 residues long.